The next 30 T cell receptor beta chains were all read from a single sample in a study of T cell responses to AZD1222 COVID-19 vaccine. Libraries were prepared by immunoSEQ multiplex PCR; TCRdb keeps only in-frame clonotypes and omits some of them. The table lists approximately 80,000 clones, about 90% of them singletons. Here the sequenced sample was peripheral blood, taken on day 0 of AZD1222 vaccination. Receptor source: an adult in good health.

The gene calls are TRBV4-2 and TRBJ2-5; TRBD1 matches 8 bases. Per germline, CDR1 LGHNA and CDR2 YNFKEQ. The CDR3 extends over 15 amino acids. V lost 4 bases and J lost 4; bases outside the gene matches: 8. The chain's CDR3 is CASSRVTGGGETQYF. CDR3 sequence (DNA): TGTGCCAGCAGCCGCGTAACAGGGGGTGGAGAGACCCAGTACTTC.

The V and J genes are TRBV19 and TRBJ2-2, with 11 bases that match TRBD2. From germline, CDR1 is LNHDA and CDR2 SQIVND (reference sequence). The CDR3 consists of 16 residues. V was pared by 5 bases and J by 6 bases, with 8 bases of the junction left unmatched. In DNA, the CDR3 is TGTGCCAGTAGTTCAGGTAGCGGGAGGGGCCCCGGGGAGCTGTTTTTT. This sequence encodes CASSSGSGRGPGELFF. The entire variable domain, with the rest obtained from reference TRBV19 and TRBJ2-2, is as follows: DGGITQSPKYLFRKEGQNVTLSCEQNLNHDAMYWYRQDPGQGLRLIYYSQIVNDFQKGDIAEGYSVSREKKESFPLTVTSAQKNPTAFYLCASSSGSGRGPGELFFGEGSRLTVL.

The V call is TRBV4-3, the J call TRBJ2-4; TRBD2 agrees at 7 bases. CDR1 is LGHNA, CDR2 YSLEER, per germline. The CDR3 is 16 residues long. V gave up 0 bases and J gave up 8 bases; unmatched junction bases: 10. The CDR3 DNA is TGCGCCAGCAGCCAAGATCTCGGTGAGGGGAGGGACATTCAGTACTTC. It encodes CASSQDLGEGRDIQYF.

CDR3 loop: CASSIGTEAFF. The CDR3 nucleotides are TGTGCCAGTAGTATAGGCACTGAAGCTTTCTTT. The chain has TRBV19 and TRBJ1-1; the D is unclear. This CDR3 spans 11 amino acids. V dropped 1 base and J dropped 4 bases, with 1 base sitting between them. Germline V lookup: CDR1 LNHDA, CDR2 SQIVND (reference sequence).

The CDR3 reads CASSPTGGNQPQHF. In nucleotides, the CDR3 is TGTGCCAGCAGTCCGACAGGGGGCAATCAGCCCCAGCATTTT. This sequence joins TRBV2 and TRBJ1-5; 8 bases align to TRBD1. This CDR3 is 14 amino acids long. The V gene's germline CDR1 is SNHLY and CDR2 FYNNEI. J lost 2 bases, V lost 5 bases, and 2 bases had no gene match.

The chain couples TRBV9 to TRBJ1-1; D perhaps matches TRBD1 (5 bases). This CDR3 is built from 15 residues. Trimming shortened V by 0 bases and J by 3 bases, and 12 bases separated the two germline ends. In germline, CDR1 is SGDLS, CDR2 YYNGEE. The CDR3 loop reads CASSVEGSGDTEAFF. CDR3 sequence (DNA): TGTGCCAGCAGCGTAGAGGGGAGCGGAGACACTGAAGCTTTCTTT.

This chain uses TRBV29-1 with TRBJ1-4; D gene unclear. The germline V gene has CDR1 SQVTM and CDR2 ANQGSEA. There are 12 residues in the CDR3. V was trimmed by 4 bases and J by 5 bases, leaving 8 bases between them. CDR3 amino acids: CSVGWGNEKLFF. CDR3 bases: TGCAGCGTTGGGTGGGGAAATGAAAAACTGTTTTTT.

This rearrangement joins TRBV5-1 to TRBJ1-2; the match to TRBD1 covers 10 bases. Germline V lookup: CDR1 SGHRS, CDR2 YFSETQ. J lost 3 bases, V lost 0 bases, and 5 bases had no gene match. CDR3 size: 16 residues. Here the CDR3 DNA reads TGCGCCAGCAGCTTGGCCGGGACAGGGGTCGACTATGGCTACACCTTC. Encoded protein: CASSLAGTGVDYGYTF.

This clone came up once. DNA of the CDR3: TGTGCCAGCAGCCAAGATCCCGCGGGCACAGATACGCAGTATTTT. Translated, it gives CASSQDPAGTDTQYF. The chain employs TRBV4-2 and TRBJ2-3; D is undetermined. Trimming left V 0 bases short and J 1 base short, with 8 bases between. Germline V lookup: CDR1 LGHNA, CDR2 YNFKEQ. The CDR3 has 15 amino acids.

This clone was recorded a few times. As DNA, the CDR3 is TGTGCCAGCAGTTTAAGGGGATCTACTGAAGCTTTCTTT. Its protein product is CASSLRGSTEAFF. This chain joins TRBV27 and TRBJ1-1; possible D gene TRBD1, 5 bases. The V gene's germline CDR1 is MNHEY and CDR2 SMNVEV (reference sequence). CDR3 size: 13 residues. V gave up 2 bases and J gave up 5 bases, with 9 bases separating them.

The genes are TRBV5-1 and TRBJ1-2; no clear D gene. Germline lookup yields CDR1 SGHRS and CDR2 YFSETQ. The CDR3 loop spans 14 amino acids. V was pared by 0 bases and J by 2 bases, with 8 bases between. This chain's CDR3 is CASSLDSRNYGYTF. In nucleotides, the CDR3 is TGCGCCAGCAGCTTGGACAGCAGGAACTATGGCTACACCTTC.

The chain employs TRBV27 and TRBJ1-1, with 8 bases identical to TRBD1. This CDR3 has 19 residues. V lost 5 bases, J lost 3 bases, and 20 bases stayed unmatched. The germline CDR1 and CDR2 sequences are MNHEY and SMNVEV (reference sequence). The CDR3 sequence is CASSINRGTAVRRYTEAFF. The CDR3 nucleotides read TGTGCCAGCAGTATCAACAGGGGGACGGCCGTACGAAGGTACACTGAAGCTTTCTTT.

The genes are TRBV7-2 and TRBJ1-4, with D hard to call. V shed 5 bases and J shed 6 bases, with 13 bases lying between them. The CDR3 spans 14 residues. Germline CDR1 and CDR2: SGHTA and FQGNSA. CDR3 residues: CASSLRVGDEKLFF. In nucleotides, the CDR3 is TGTGCCAGCAGCCTAAGGGTTGGGGATGAAAAACTGTTTTTT.

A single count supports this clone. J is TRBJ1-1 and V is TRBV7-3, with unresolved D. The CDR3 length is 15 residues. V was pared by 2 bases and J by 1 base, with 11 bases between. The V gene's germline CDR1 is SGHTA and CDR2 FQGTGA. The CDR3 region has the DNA TGTGCCAGCAGCTTAGGGGATCCACAGAACACTGAAGCTTTCTTT. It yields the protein CASSLGDPQNTEAFF.

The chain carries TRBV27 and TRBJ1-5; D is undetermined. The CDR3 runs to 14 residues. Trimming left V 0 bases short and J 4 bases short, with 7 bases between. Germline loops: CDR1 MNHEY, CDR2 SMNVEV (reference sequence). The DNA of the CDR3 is TGTGCCAGCAGTTTATCGCGTCTTAATCAGCCCCAGCATTTT. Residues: CASSLSRLNQPQHF.

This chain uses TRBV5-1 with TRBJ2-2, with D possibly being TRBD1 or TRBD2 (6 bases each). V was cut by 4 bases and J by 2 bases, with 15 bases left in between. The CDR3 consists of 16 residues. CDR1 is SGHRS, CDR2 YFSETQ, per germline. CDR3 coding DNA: TGCGCCAGCAGCCTATTTGAGGGGGGTAACACCGGGGAGCTGTTTTTT. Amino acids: CASSLFEGGNTGELFF.

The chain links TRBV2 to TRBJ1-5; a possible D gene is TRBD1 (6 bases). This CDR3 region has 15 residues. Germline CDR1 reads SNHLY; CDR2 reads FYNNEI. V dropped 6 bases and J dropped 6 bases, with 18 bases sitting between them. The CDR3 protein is CASRTTGGAGQPQHF. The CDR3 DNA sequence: TGTGCCAGCAGGACCACGGGGGGCGCGGGTCAGCCCCAGCATTTT.

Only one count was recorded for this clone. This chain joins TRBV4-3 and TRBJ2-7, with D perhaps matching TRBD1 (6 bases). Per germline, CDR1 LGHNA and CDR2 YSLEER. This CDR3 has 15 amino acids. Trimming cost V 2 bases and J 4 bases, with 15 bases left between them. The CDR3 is CASSQLTGTRYEQYF. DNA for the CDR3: TGCGCCAGCAGCCAATTGACAGGAACCCGTTACGAGCAGTACTTC.

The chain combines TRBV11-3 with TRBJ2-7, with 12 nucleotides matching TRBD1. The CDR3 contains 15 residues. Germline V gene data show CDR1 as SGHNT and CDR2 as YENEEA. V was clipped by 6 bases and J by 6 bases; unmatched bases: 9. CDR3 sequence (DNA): TGTGCCAGCAGACGACCGGGACAGGGGGCTTCCGAGCAGTACTTC. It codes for CASRRPGQGASEQYF.

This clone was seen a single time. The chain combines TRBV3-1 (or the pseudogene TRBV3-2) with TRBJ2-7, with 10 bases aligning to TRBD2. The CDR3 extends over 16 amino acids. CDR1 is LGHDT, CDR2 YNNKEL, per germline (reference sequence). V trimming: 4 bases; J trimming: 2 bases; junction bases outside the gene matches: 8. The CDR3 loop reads CASSPRTSGVPYEQYF. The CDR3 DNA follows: TGTGCCAGCAGCCCACGAACTAGCGGGGTCCCCTACGAGCAGTACTTC.

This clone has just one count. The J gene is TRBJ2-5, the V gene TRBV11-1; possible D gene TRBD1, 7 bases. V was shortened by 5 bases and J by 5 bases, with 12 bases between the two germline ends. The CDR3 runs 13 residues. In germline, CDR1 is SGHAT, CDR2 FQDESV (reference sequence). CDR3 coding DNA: TGTGCCAGCAGCAGACAGGGACTGGAGACCCAGTACTTC. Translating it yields CASSRQGLETQYF.

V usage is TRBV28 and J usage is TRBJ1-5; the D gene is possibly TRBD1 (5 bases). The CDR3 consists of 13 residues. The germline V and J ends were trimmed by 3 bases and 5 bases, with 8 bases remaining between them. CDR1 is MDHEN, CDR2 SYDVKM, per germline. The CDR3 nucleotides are TGTGCCAGCAGTTTTCAGGGTCATCAGCCCCAGCATTTT. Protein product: CASSFQGHQPQHF. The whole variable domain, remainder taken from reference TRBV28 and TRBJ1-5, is DVKVTQSSRYLVKRTGEKVFLECVQDMDHENMFWYRQDPGLGLRLIYFSYDVKMKEKGDIPEGYSVSREKKERFSLILESASTNQTSMYLCASSFQGHQPQHFGDGTRLSIL.

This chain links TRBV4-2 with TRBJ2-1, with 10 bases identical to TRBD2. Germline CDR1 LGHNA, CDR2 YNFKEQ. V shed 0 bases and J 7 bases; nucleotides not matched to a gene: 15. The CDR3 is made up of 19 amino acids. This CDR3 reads CASSQDPLTAGGVRNEQFF. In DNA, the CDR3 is TGTGCCAGCAGCCAAGACCCCTTAACAGCGGGAGGGGTTAGGAATGAGCAGTTCTTC.

CDR3 residues: CASSRGGEGGIQYF. DNA of the CDR3: TGTGCCAGCAGCCGTGGTGGTGAGGGGGGCATTCAGTACTTC. This chain links TRBV3-1 (or the pseudogene TRBV3-2) with TRBJ2-4; D may match TRBD1 or TRBD2 (6 bases each). Between the trimmed V and J ends, which lost 4 bases and 9 bases, there was a span of 16 bases. CDR3 length: 14 amino acids. The germline CDR1 and CDR2 sequences are LGHDT and YNNKEL (reference sequence).

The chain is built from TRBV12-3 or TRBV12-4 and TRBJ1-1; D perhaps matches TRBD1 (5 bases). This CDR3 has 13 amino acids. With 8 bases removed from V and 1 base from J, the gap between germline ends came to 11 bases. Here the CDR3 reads CASGVTANTEAFF. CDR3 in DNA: TGTGCCAGCGGGGTGACAGCGAACACTGAAGCTTTCTTT.

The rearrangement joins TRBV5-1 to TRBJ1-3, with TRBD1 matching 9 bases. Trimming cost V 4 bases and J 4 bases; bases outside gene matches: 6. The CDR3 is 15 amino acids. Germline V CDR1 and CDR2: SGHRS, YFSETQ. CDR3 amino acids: CASSLGTGQGNTIYF. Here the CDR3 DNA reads TGCGCCAGCAGCCTCGGGACAGGGCAGGGAAACACCATATATTTT.

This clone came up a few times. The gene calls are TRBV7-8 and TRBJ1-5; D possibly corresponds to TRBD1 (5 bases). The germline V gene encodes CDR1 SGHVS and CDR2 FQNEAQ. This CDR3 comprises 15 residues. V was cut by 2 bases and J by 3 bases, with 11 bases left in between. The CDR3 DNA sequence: TGTGCCAGCAGCTTATTGTCAGGGTTCAATCAGCCCCAGCATTTT. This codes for CASSLLSGFNQPQHF.

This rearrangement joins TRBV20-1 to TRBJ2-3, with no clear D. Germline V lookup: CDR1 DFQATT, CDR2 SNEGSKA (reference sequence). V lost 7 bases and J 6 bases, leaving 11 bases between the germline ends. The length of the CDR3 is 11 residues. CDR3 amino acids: CSGEKADTQYF. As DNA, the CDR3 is TGCAGTGGCGAGAAGGCGGATACGCAGTATTTT.

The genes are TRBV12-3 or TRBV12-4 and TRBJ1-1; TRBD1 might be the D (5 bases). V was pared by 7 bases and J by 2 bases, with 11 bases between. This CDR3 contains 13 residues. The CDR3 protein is CASNLDSNTEAFF. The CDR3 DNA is TGTGCCAGCAACCTAGACAGTAACACTGAAGCTTTCTTT.

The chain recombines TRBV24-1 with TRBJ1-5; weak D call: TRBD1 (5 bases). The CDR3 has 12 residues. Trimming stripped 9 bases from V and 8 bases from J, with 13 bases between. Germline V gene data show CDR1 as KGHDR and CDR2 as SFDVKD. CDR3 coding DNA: TGTGCCACCGGCCAGGGAGTCGAGCCCCAGCATTTT. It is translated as CATGQGVEPQHF.